The clone carrying this T cell receptor beta chain was counted ten times or more. The antigen remains undetermined. Individually, cDNA molecules had unique molecular identifiers attached to them. TCRdb recomputed calls from the 5' RACE reads with MiXCR, one row per CDR3 protein. Here the sample spans some 36,000 distinct CDR3 sequences, roughly 6% being singletons. Per the germline V gene, CDR1 is MDHEN and CDR2 is SYDVKM. The CDR3 consists of 13 residues. Trimming shortened V by 5 bases and J by 3 bases, and 11 bases separated the two germline ends. The entry originates in a study of early T cells in non-severe SARS-CoV-2 infection. As for the study in general: From unsorted whole blood, bulk RNA was sequenced, and the chains remained unpaired.

Study outcomes and limitations: CD4 and private specificities were missed by VDJdb matching, which favored anti-spike CD8 responses.

The origin of this receptor is an adult who was a healthcare worker with PCR-confirmed SARS-CoV-2 infection or an uninfected control (not recorded which). Sequenced material: whole blood. This sequence joins TRBV28 and TRBJ2-7; D is unresolved. CDR3 in DNA: TGTGCCAGCAGTACCTGCGTCTTCTACGAGCAGTACTTC. Encoded protein: CASSTCVFYEQYF.